These T cell receptor beta chains were read from a single sample in a study of post-analysis software for immune sequencing data. Each CDR3 protein gets one entry after TCRdb re-called the PCR reads with MiXCR. In the table there are roughly 410,000 distinct CDR3 sequences, roughly 38% of which are singletons. Sequenced: blood. The receptors come from a girl aged 10 to 17 with multiple sclerosis. CDR3s include the opening cysteine and the closing phenylalanine or tryptophan. The size field is filled for only some rows; it gives once, few, many or a size class.

clone size,V gene,J gene,CDR3 protein
once,TRBV20-1,TRBJ1-1,CSARQGHGNTEAFF
-,TRBV20-1,TRBJ1-1,CSASRRQMNTEAFF
few,TRBV5-1,-,CASSHGGGTYEQYF
-,TRBV20-1,TRBJ1-5,CSANRGRGNQPQHF
once,TRBV27,TRBJ1-2,CASRRSGQGLGGYTF
-,TRBV6-6,TRBJ1-1,CASSSHMNTEAFF
-,TRBV4-1,TRBJ2-5,CASSQSSGTGGETQYF
-,TRBV20-1,TRBJ2-3,CSALTSRDRGNTQYF
-,TRBV28,TRBJ2-3,CASSRGGGQSTDTQYF
few,TRBV7-9,TRBJ2-6,CANSRRGGVGRGANVLTF
-,TRBV10-2,TRBJ2-7,CASSVLRENEQYF
few,TRBV9,TRBJ2-7,CASSVRAVGEQYF
-,TRBV4-1,TRBJ2-3,CASSRQSSGLTTDTQYF
once,TRBV7-2,TRBJ1-6,CASSRGTANSPLYF
-,TRBV11-2,TRBJ2-7,CASSLERTGTFYEQYF
few,TRBV27,TRBJ1-2,CASSKDRGRDGYTF
-,TRBV20-1,TRBJ2-7,CSARDPGQGVGEQYF
few,TRBV7-9,TRBJ1-1,CASSYETGGRETEAFF
few,TRBV3-1,TRBJ2-7,CASSQAGLGYEQYF
-,TRBV5-1,TRBJ2-3,CASSPLSGGPDTQYF
-,TRBV15,TRBJ2-1,CATSGVGRDYNEQFF
few,TRBV7-9,TRBJ2-7,CASSLGWTHYEQYF
-,TRBV5-1,TRBJ2-1,CASSRSPGMAGDLNEQFF
few,TRBV2,TRBJ2-7,CASSEWDSSSYEQYF
-,TRBV7-2,TRBJ2-1,CASSFGGGVSEQFF
many,TRBV7-9,TRBJ2-1,CASSEHSGGYSNEQFF
-,TRBV20-1,TRBJ2-7,CSASGGAYEQYF
few,TRBV27,TRBJ2-3,CASSLRLAGPDTQYF
-,TRBV5-1,TRBJ2-1,CASSTVAGAYNEQFF
-,TRBV28,TRBJ2-5,CASSGTSRLVETQYF
few,TRBV12-3/TRBV12-4,TRBJ2-1,CASSLWDSGDEQFF
few,TRBV12-3/TRBV12-4,TRBJ1-6,CASILGFGSPLHF
-,TRBV7-2,TRBJ1-1,CASSLRPGGNTEAFF
-,TRBV28,TRBJ2-5,CASSFGAGQETQYF
once,TRBV27,TRBJ2-7,CASQASYPEFTYEQYF
few,TRBV7-9,TRBJ2-1,CASSSGRNEQFF
-,TRBV6-6,TRBJ1-2,CASSDRGRENYGYTF
few,TRBV4-2,TRBJ2-3,CASSPIGGGVTDTQYF
many,TRBV20-1,TRBJ1-2,CSAPEGVGYTF
-,TRBV7-2,TRBJ1-2,CASSSGQARSGYGYTF
few,TRBV6-1,TRBJ1-5,CATHWGGQPQHF
-,TRBV5-4,TRBJ2-7,CASSLGREDYQEQYF
few,TRBV2,TRBJ2-5,CASSLAGARGETQYF
-,TRBV6-6,TRBJ2-3,CASNPGLIEGDTQYF
few,TRBV29-1,TRBJ2-7,CSVGKDYEQYF
-,TRBV12-3/TRBV12-4,TRBJ2-5,CASSLSGTQEPQYF
few,TRBV27,TRBJ1-2,CASSKKGLGYTF
-,TRBV6-5,TRBJ2-2,CASSPYTGELFF
-,TRBV5-1,TRBJ1-5,CASSLTGKVGQPQHF
once,TRBV15,TRBJ1-5,CATSREGSIGQPQHF
few,TRBV20-1,TRBJ1-5,CSAAEVWTPNQPQHF
many,TRBV12-3/TRBV12-4,TRBJ2-7,CASSPDRSYEQYF
-,TRBV20-1,TRBJ1-6,CSARGRGSSYNSPLHF
few,TRBV6-6,TRBJ1-6,CASSPEVGSSYNSPLHF
few,TRBV6-6,TRBJ1-2,CASTKGGQGAYGYTF
few,TRBV7-9,TRBJ2-5,CASSPGTVFQETQYF
-,TRBV27,TRBJ2-7,CATSYRDRSSEQYF
few,TRBV7-2,TRBJ2-3,CASSLSSRGADTQYF
few,TRBV7-2,TRBJ2-6,CASSWDRASGANVLTF